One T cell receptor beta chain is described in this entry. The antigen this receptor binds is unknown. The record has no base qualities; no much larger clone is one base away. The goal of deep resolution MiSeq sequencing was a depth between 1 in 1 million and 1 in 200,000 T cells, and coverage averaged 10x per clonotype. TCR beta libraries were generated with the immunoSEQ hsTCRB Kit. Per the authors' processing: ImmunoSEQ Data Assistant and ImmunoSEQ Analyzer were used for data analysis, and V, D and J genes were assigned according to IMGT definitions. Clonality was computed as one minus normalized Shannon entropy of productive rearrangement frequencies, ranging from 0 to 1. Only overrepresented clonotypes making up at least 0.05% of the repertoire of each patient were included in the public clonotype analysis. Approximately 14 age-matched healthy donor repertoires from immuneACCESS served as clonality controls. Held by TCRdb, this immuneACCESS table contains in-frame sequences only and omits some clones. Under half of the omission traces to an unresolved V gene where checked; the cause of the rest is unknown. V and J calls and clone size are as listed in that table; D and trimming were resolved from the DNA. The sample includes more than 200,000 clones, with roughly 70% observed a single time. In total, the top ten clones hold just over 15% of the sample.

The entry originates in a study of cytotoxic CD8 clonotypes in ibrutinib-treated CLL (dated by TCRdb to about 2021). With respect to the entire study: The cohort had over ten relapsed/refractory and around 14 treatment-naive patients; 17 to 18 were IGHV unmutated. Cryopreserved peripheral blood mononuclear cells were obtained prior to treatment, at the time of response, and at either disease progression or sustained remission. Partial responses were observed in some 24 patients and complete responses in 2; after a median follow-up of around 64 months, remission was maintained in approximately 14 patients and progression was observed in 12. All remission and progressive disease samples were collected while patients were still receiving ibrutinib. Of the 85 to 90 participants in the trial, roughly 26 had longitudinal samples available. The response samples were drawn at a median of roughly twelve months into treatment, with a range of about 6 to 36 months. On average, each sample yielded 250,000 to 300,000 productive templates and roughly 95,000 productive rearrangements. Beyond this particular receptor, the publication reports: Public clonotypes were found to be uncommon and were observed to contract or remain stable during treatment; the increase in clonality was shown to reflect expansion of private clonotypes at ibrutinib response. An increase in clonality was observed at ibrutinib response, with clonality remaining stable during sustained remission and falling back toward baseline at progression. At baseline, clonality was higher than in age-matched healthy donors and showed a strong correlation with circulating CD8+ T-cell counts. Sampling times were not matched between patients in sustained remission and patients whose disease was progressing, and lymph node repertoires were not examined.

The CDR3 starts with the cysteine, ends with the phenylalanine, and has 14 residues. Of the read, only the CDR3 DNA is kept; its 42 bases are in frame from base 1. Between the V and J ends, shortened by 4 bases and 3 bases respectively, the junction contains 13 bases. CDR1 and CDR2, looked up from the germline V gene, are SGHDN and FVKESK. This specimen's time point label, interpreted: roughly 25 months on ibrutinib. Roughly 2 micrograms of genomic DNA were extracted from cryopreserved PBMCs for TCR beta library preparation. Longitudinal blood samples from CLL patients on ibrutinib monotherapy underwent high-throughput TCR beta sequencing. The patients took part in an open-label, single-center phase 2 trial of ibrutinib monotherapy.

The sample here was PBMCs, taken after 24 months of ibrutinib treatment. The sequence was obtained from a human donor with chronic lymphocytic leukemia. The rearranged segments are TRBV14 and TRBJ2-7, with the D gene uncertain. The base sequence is TGTGCCAGCAGCCCAAGGGTTCGGAGCTACGAGCAGTACTTC. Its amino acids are CASSPRVRSYEQYF.